This TCR beta chain was retrieved from a study of T cell responses to AZD1222 COVID-19 vaccine. Study results and caveats: Donor demographics were predominantly white British with a female majority; clonal diversity may be underestimated. Close to half of all spike-specific TCRs reportedly target regions of the variants that are unmutated.

CDR1 LNHDA and CDR2 SQIVND come from the germline V gene (reference sequence). Trimming stripped 5 bases from V and 1 base from J, with 8 bases between. This CDR3 is built from 13 residues. Concerning this clone: Its antigen is currently unknown.

Generated by immunoSEQ multiplex PCR, the TCRdb table keeps only in-frame clones and is missing some. The repertoire holds roughly 120,000 clones, with under 95% as singletons. Sequenced material: peripheral blood, taken on day 0 of AZD1222 vaccination. The gene calls are TRBV19 and TRBJ1-1; maybe TRBD1 (5 bases). The clonotype comes from an adult in good health. CDR3 coding DNA: TGTGCCAGTAGTCGACAGAGGAACACTGAAGCTTTCTTT. Translating it yields CASSRQRNTEAFF.